These 11 T cell receptor beta chains originate from one sample sequenced in a study of beta chain features in type 1 diabetes. General study findings and limits: Significant though moderate, a shortening of TCRB CDR3s appeared in all four CD4+ subsets of Type 1 diabetes patients.

What was sequenced were expressed TCRB transcripts, since all of the isolated RNA had been reverse transcribed. Sequenced by immunoSEQ multiplex PCR; TCRdb stores in-frame clones only, minus some. The table lists approximately 730,000 clones, 13% of them singletons. The antigens of these receptors remain unknown. The material sequenced was naive CD4+ T cells from blood. These receptors all stem from a man between 18 and 35 years old with type 1 diabetes.

This clone was detected only a few times. V usage is TRBV6-4 and J usage is TRBJ1-1, with a possible D match to TRBD1 (6 bases). Trimming left V 5 bases short and J 0 bases short, with 13 bases between. The CDR3 sequence is 15 residues long. CDR1 and CDR2 (germline): MRHNA, SNTAGT. As DNA, the CDR3 is TGTGCCAGCAGTCCGCAGGGGATCATGAACACTGAAGCTTTCTTT. This translates into CASSPQGIMNTEAFF.

There are a few counts of this clone. V and J are TRBV6-1 and TRBJ1-5; D is ambiguous. V was clipped by 0 bases and J by 0 bases, with 15 bases between them. This CDR3 spans 18 amino acids. Germline loops: CDR1 MNHNS, CDR2 SASEGT. The CDR3 loop is CASSEALRRTYSNQPQHF. The CDR3 DNA reads TGTGCCAGCAGTGAAGCGCTTCGTCGCACCTATAGCAATCAGCCCCAGCATTTT.

The V and J genes are TRBV30 and TRBJ1-5, with TRBD1 matching 8 bases. This CDR3 spans 14 amino acids. Germline-derived CDR1 and CDR2 are GTSNPN and SVGIG (reference sequence). V lost 2 bases and J lost 4; bases outside the gene matches: 4. DNA of the CDR3: TGTGCCTGGAGTCACGGACAGGGTAATCAGCCCCAGCATTTT. It yields the protein CAWSHGQGNQPQHF.

This clone was found a few times. V usage is TRBV28 and J usage is TRBJ1-2; 7 bases are shared with TRBD1. The length of the CDR3 is 12 residues. From germline, CDR1 is MDHEN and CDR2 SYDVKM. Germline trimming cut 6 bases from V and 6 bases from J; bases unmatched to any gene: 4. The CDR3 DNA is TGTGCCAGCAGGCAGACAGGGAATGGCTACACCTTC. Its protein product is CASRQTGNGYTF.

The chain combines TRBV2 with TRBJ1-5; D possibly corresponds to TRBD1 (5 bases). This CDR3 region has 17 residues. Looked up from germline, CDR1 is SNHLY and CDR2 is FYNNEI. Deletions cut 5 bases from V and 0 bases from J, with 17 bases between. The CDR3 spells CASSLKGAGGSNQPQHF. The CDR3 DNA reads TGTGCCAGCAGTCTGAAAGGGGCTGGGGGTAGCAATCAGCCCCAGCATTTT.

The chain has TRBV30 and TRBJ1-5; no clear D gene. Germline V gene data show CDR1 as GTSNPN and CDR2 as SVGIG (reference sequence). CDR3 length: 13 residues. Trimming removed 3 bases at V and 3 bases at J, with 9 bases between. The CDR3 bases are TGTGCCTGGAGCCCCTACCTCAATCAGCCCCAGCATTTT. Protein: CAWSPYLNQPQHF. The complete variable domain, with remaining parts taken from reference TRBV30 and TRBJ1-5, reads SQTIHQWPATLVQPVGSPLSLECTVEGTSNPNLYWYRQAAGRGLQLLFYSVGIGQISSEVPQNLSASRPQDRQFILSSKKLLLSDSGFYLCAWSPYLNQPQHFGDGTRLSIL.

The chain combines TRBV9 with TRBJ2-3, with D unresolved. The CDR3 spans 13 residues. Germline CDR1 and CDR2: SGDLS and YYNGEE. With 4 bases removed from V and 4 bases from J, the gap between germline ends came to 10 bases. The CDR3 sequence: CASSLSPPDTQYF. The DNA for the CDR3 is TGTGCCAGCAGCCTAAGCCCCCCAGATACGCAGTATTTT.

The chain is built from TRBV2 and TRBJ1-1; 7 bases are shared with TRBD1. The CDR3 is 14 residues long. The trim removed 6 bases at V and 7 bases at J, leaving 11 bases unmatched. CDR1 SNHLY and CDR2 FYNNEI come from the germline V gene. In DNA form, the CDR3 reads TGTGCCAGCAGGGGTTTACAGGGGTATATTGAAGCTTTCTTT. Its protein is CASRGLQGYIEAFF.

This clone showed up just a few times. The rearrangement uses TRBV28 and TRBJ2-1, with 12 bases identical to TRBD2. V was clipped by 4 bases and J by 7 bases; unmatched bases: 5. The germline gives CDR1 MDHEN, CDR2 SYDVKM. The CDR3 runs to 15 residues. The CDR3 here is CASSSSGGAENEQFF. CDR3 bases: TGTGCCAGCAGTTCTAGCGGGGGGGCAGAGAATGAGCAGTTCTTC.

The chain has TRBV30 and TRBJ2-4; D gene uncertain. Germline values: CDR1 GTSNPN, CDR2 SVGIG (reference sequence). Trimming stripped 0 bases from V and 0 bases from J, with 6 bases between. This CDR3 is 14 amino acids long. The CDR3 loop reads CAWSVLGAKNIQYF. CDR3 coding DNA: TGTGCCTGGAGTGTACTGGGAGCCAAAAACATTCAGTACTTC.

The chain has TRBV4-1 and TRBJ2-5; 7 positions agree with TRBD1. Germline V lookup: CDR1 MGHRA, CDR2 YSYEKL. The V gene end was trimmed by 0 bases and the J gene end by 0 bases; junction bases not matched to a gene: 7. The CDR3 runs 17 residues. CDR3 DNA: TGCGCCAGCAGCCAAGACTGGGGCAGGGGGTACCAAGAGACCCAGTACTTC. Translated: CASSQDWGRGYQETQYF.